This T cell receptor (beta chain) was identified in a study of T cell responses to AZD1222 COVID-19 vaccine. Points from the study as a whole: Females made up more of the donors, who were largely white British, and clonal diversity may have come out too low.

CDR1 MNHNY and CDR2 SVGAGI come from the germline V gene (reference sequence). Deletions cut 6 bases from V and 1 base from J, with 15 bases between. This CDR3 is 16 amino acids long. TCRdb's table, derived via immunoSEQ multiplex PCR, lists solely in-frame clones and lacks some. Of 120,000 or so clones listed, approximately 90% are singletons. Comments on this clone: Its target is unknown.

Specimen: peripheral blood, collected on day 0 of AZD1222 vaccination. V usage is TRBV6-6 and J usage is TRBJ2-2, with D possibly matching TRBD1 (6 bases). The clonotype comes from an adult in good health. The CDR3 spells CASSGDATGNTGELFF. CDR3 DNA: TGTGCCAGCAGCGGAGACGCGACAGGGAACACCGGGGAGCTGTTTTTT.